This T cell receptor beta chain originates from a study of T cells after yellow fever vaccination. TCR cDNA was made by 5'RACE template switching, adding a universal primer site and UMIs. One entry per CDR3 protein results from TCRdb running MiXCR on the 5' RACE reads. The table lists hundreds of thousands of distinct CDR3 sequences, about 5.2% of them singletons, with 3% to 4% in the top ten. The CDR3 consists of 13 residues. V lost 2 bases, J lost 4 bases, and 9 bases lay in between. The table lists this clonotype with a few counts. The sequencing used CD4+ T cells sorted from PBMCs, collected on the day of the yellow fever booster vaccination. This sequence joins TRBV12-3 or TRBV12-4 and TRBJ2-7, with D uncertain. This TCR was sampled from a man younger than 30 who received the YFV17D yellow fever vaccine. The DNA of the CDR3 is TGTGCCAGCAGTTTACAGGCAGATTACGAGCAGTACTTC. Its protein product is CASSLQADYEQYF.